The subject of this entry is one T cell receptor beta chain. Its antigen is still unknown. TCRdb's table, derived via immunoSEQ multiplex PCR, lists solely in-frame clones and lacks some. The table includes roughly 83,000 clones, about 82% detected once. This specimen comes from a study of T cell responses to AZD1222 COVID-19 vaccine. Germline V gene sequence: CDR1 DFQATT, CDR2 SNEGSKA (reference sequence). The CDR3 totals 11 residues. V lost 5 bases and J 6 bases, leaving 10 bases between the germline ends. Notes on the study in general: Nearly half of spike-specific TCRs reportedly target unmutated variant regions. Most donors were white British, females outnumbered males, and clonal diversity was possibly underestimated. None of the repertoires were sampled until the peak T cell response had passed.

The origin of this receptor is an adult in good health. Sequencing used peripheral blood, obtained on day 0 of AZD1222 vaccination. This rearrangement joins TRBV20-1 to TRBJ1-1; D is ambiguous. CDR3 in amino acids: CSASDIPEAFF. The DNA of the CDR3 is TGCAGTGCTTCCGACATTCCTGAAGCTTTCTTT.